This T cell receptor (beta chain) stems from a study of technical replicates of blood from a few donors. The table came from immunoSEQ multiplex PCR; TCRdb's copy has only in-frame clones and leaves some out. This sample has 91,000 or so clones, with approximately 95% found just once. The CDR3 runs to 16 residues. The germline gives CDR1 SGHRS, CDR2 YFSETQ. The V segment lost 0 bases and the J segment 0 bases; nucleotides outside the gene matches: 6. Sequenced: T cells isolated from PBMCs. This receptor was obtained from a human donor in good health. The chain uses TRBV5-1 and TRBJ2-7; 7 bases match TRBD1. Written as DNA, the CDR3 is TGCGCCAGCAGCTTGGCCCTGACAGGGAGCTCCTACGAGCAGTACTTC. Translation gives CASSLALTGSSYEQYF.